Listed below are T cell receptor beta chains from one sample, sequenced in a study of cytomegalovirus exposure and HLA in healthy donors. The method was immunoSEQ multiplex PCR; TCRdb's version includes in-frame clones alone and lacks a portion of them. The sample has 89,000 or so clones; about 80% are singletons. Sample: PBMCs. The receptor set was obtained from a man younger than 35 in good health and CMV-seropositive. CDR3s include the opening cysteine and the closing phenylalanine or tryptophan. D genes are given only for firm matches. A clone size is listed for some rows: how often the clone was seen (once, few, many), or a class if it is expanded.

cdr3_length j_call clone_size d_call v_call cdr3_aa cdr3_nt
13 TRBJ1-3 many . TRBV21-1 CARSDRAGNTIYF TGTGCCAGGAGTGACAGGGCTGGAAACACCATATATTTT
15 TRBJ1-1 . TRBD1 TRBV7-6 CASSSTGQGWGEAFF TGTGCCAGCAGCTCAACCGGACAGGGATGGGGTGAAGCTTTCTTT
15 TRBJ1-1 . . TRBV27 CASSRNPAGSTEAFF TGTGCCAGCAGTCGCAATCCGGCGGGGTCCACTGAAGCTTTCTTT
20 TRBJ2-7 . TRBD2 TRBV2 CASSGGDGTSGGQSSYEQYF TGTGCCAGCAGTGGGGGCGACGGGACTAGCGGGGGGCAAAGCTCCTACGAGCAGTACTTC
14 TRBJ2-5 . . TRBV11-2 CASSLFRGQETQYF TGTGCCAGCAGCTTGTTCAGGGGCCAAGAGACCCAGTACTTC
16 TRBJ1-1 few . TRBV5-1 CASSLVSGGMNTEAFF TGCGCCAGCAGCTTGGTTTCGGGGGGGATGAACACTGAAGCTTTCTTT
14 TRBJ2-7 few TRBD1 TRBV4-1 CASSHNRGPYEQYF TGCGCCAGCAGCCATAACAGGGGCCCCTACGAGCAGTACTTC
11 TRBJ2-7 . . TRBV14 CASSQGGEQYF TGTGCCAGCAGCCAAGGAGGAGAGCAGTACTTC
14 TRBJ1-1 . . TRBV5-6 CASSFGVYGTEAFF TGTGCCAGCAGCTTCGGGGTTTATGGCACTGAAGCTTTCTTT
15 TRBJ1-3 . . TRBV6-1 CASSGQALAGNTIYF TGTGCCAGCAGTGGACAGGCCCTTGCTGGAAACACCATATATTTT
14 TRBJ1-2 once . TRBV9 CASSVDEGMRGYTF TGTGCCAGCAGCGTCGATGAGGGAATGAGAGGCTACACCTTC
15 TRBJ2-2 . TRBD1 TRBV6-1 CASSENRGPTGELFF TGTGCCAGCAGTGAAAACAGGGGGCCGACCGGGGAGCTGTTTTTT
15 TRBJ1-1 . . TRBV18 CASSPQDRVNTEAFF TGTGCCAGCTCACCACAGGACAGAGTGAACACTGAAGCTTTCTTT
15 TRBJ1-6 . TRBD1 TRBV5-1 CASSIEGQGNSPLHF TGCGCCAGCAGCATAGAGGGACAGGGAAATTCACCCCTCCACTTT
14 TRBJ2-2 . TRBD1 TRBV12-5 CASARDSRTGELFF TGTGCTAGTGCCCGGGACAGTAGAACCGGGGAGCTGTTTTTT
15 TRBJ1-5 once TRBD1 TRBV9 CASSVGGQGSEPQHF TGTGCCAGCAGCGTAGGAGGACAGGGTTCGGAGCCCCAGCATTTT
14 TRBJ1-2 . . TRBV7-9 CASSYPTGNYGYTF TGTGCCAGCAGCTACCCGACGGGTAACTATGGCTACACCTTC
16 TRBJ2-1 few TRBD2 TRBV5-4 CASSLIERGGPHEQFF TGTGCCAGCAGCTTGATCGAGCGGGGGGGCCCCCATGAGCAGTTCTTC
12 TRBJ2-7 once . TRBV6-1 CASSRSSYEQYF TGTGCCAGCAGCCGGAGCTCCTACGAGCAGTACTTC
18 TRBJ2-2 . TRBD2 TRBV28 CASMRTSGGLTNTGELFF TGTGCCAGCATGAGGACTAGCGGGGGGCTGACGAACACCGGGGAGCTGTTTTTT
14 TRBJ1-1 . TRBD1 TRBV27 CASSLMTGGTEAFF TGTGCCAGCAGTTTGATGACAGGGGGCACTGAAGCTTTCTTT
14 TRBJ1-5 . . TRBV6-1 CASRWDSFNQPQHF TGTGCCAGCAGGTGGGACTCTTTCAATCAGCCCCAGCATTTT
16 TRBJ1-2 once . TRBV5-1 CASSLVAGPNYYGYTF TGCGCCAGCAGCTTGGTCGCAGGGCCGAATTACTATGGCTACACCTTC
16 TRBJ2-7 . TRBD1 TRBV29-1 CSVEDRGDRGSYEQYF TGCAGCGTTGAAGATCGGGGGGACAGGGGCTCCTACGAGCAGTACTTC
15 TRBJ1-5 few . TRBV2 CASSAGEHVNQPQHF TGTGCCAGCAGTGCGGGGGAACATGTTAATCAGCCCCAGCATTTT
12 TRBJ1-2 . . TRBV28 CASCPIRGACTF TGTGCCAGCTGCCCTATCCGGGGGGCCTGCACCTTC
14 TRBJ2-1 . . TRBV30 CAWSRGLRYNEQFF TGTGCCTGGAGTCGCGGTTTGAGGTACAATGAGCAGTTCTTC
15 TRBJ2-1 . . TRBV11-3 CASSDNDRTNNEQFF TGTGCCAGCAGCGATAACGACAGGACAAACAATGAGCAGTTCTTC
16 TRBJ1-5 . . TRBV6-1 CASSGSNMVWAQPQHF TGTGCCAGCAGTGGGTCCAACATGGTTTGGGCTCAGCCCCAGCATTTT
14 TRBJ2-5 few TRBD2 TRBV7-2 CASSSGLAPETQYF TGTGCCAGCAGCTCGGGACTAGCGCCCGAGACCCAGTACTTC
14 TRBJ2-5 . . TRBV19 CASSMGQGQETQYF TGTGCCAGTAGTATGGGCCAGGGGCAAGAGACCCAGTACTTC
15 TRBJ2-2 . TRBD2 TRBV7-2 CASSLSSGGTGELFF TGTGCCAGCAGCTTATCTAGCGGGGGAACCGGGGAGCTGTTTTTT
18 TRBJ2-5 . TRBD2 TRBV5-7 CASSLNSSGGAQGETQYF TGTGCCAGCAGCTTGAATTCCAGCGGGGGGGCTCAGGGTGAGACCCAGTACTTC
14 TRBJ1-1 . . TRBV27 CASSWGGGNTEAFF TGTGCCAGCAGTTGGGGGGGAGGGAACACTGAAGCTTTCTTT
16 TRBJ2-1 . TRBD2 TRBV7-9 CASSLPSGSTYNEQFF TGTGCCAGCAGCTTACCTAGCGGGTCTACCTACAATGAGCAGTTCTTC
10 TRBJ2-2 . . TRBV30 CASSTGELFF TGTGCCTCTTCTACCGGGGAGCTGTTTTTT
21 TRBJ2-1 few TRBD2 TRBV29-1 CSVYGLAGGLGVRSSYNEQFF TGCAGCGTTTACGGACTAGCGGGGGGCCTAGGGGTGAGGTCGTCTTACAATGAGCAGTTCTTC
18 TRBJ2-2 . TRBD2 TRBV4-2 CASSQGLAGAWGTGELFF TGTGCCAGCAGCCAAGGACTAGCGGGGGCCTGGGGCACCGGGGAGCTGTTTTTT
14 TRBJ2-7 . TRBD2 TRBV5-1 CASSLEAGPYEQYF TGCGCCAGCAGCTTGGAAGCGGGGCCCTACGAGCAGTACTTC
14 TRBJ1-6 . . TRBV27 CASSLSRGYSPLHF TGTGCCAGCAGTTTAAGTCGCGGATATTCACCCCTCCACTTT
15 TRBJ2-7 . TRBD1 TRBV28 CATAGSQGARAEQYF TGTGCCACCGCAGGGTCGCAGGGGGCTCGAGCCGAGCAGTACTTC
14 TRBJ2-7 . . TRBV6-5 CASSGSGPTYEQYF TGTGCCAGCAGTGGAAGCGGGCCTACCTACGAGCAGTACTTC
14 TRBJ1-4 . . TRBV28 CASSFRQGNEKLFF TGTGCCAGCAGTTTTAGGCAGGGCAATGAAAAACTGTTTTTT
14 TRBJ1-4 few . TRBV28 CASSLSGSNEKLFF TGTGCCAGCAGTTTATCGGGTTCTAATGAAAAACTGTTTTTT